The clone carrying this T cell receptor beta chain was seen at least ten times. What it binds is unknown. The CDR3 consists of 15 residues. Germline CDR1 and CDR2: MNHEY and SVGEGT. V gave up 3 bases and J gave up 0 bases, with 8 bases separating them. TCRdb redid the calling of the reads with MiXCR, one entry per CDR3 protein. The table lists about 300,000 distinct CDR3 sequences, roughly a tenth of them singletons. The data are from a study of T cell repertoires in cytomegalovirus infection. Overall study: Public signatures in TCR beta pointed to CMV infection and matching HLA type. Study-level findings and limits: The study identified carriers of CMV plus the relevant HLA from cumulative public TCR beta family frequency. There were HLA-C-restricted CMV-specific TCR beta clonotypes dominating the ex vivo response.

The chain uses TRBV6-2 or TRBV6-3 and TRBJ2-2; unclear D gene. The TCR originated in a human donor in good health (CMV status not recorded). Some clones in this sample may be carry-over from other donors' samples. The sequencing sample was made of PBMCs. The CDR3 sequence: CASSYAFANTGELFF. CDR3 DNA: TGTGCCAGCAGTTATGCCTTCGCGAACACCGGGGAGCTGTTTTTT.